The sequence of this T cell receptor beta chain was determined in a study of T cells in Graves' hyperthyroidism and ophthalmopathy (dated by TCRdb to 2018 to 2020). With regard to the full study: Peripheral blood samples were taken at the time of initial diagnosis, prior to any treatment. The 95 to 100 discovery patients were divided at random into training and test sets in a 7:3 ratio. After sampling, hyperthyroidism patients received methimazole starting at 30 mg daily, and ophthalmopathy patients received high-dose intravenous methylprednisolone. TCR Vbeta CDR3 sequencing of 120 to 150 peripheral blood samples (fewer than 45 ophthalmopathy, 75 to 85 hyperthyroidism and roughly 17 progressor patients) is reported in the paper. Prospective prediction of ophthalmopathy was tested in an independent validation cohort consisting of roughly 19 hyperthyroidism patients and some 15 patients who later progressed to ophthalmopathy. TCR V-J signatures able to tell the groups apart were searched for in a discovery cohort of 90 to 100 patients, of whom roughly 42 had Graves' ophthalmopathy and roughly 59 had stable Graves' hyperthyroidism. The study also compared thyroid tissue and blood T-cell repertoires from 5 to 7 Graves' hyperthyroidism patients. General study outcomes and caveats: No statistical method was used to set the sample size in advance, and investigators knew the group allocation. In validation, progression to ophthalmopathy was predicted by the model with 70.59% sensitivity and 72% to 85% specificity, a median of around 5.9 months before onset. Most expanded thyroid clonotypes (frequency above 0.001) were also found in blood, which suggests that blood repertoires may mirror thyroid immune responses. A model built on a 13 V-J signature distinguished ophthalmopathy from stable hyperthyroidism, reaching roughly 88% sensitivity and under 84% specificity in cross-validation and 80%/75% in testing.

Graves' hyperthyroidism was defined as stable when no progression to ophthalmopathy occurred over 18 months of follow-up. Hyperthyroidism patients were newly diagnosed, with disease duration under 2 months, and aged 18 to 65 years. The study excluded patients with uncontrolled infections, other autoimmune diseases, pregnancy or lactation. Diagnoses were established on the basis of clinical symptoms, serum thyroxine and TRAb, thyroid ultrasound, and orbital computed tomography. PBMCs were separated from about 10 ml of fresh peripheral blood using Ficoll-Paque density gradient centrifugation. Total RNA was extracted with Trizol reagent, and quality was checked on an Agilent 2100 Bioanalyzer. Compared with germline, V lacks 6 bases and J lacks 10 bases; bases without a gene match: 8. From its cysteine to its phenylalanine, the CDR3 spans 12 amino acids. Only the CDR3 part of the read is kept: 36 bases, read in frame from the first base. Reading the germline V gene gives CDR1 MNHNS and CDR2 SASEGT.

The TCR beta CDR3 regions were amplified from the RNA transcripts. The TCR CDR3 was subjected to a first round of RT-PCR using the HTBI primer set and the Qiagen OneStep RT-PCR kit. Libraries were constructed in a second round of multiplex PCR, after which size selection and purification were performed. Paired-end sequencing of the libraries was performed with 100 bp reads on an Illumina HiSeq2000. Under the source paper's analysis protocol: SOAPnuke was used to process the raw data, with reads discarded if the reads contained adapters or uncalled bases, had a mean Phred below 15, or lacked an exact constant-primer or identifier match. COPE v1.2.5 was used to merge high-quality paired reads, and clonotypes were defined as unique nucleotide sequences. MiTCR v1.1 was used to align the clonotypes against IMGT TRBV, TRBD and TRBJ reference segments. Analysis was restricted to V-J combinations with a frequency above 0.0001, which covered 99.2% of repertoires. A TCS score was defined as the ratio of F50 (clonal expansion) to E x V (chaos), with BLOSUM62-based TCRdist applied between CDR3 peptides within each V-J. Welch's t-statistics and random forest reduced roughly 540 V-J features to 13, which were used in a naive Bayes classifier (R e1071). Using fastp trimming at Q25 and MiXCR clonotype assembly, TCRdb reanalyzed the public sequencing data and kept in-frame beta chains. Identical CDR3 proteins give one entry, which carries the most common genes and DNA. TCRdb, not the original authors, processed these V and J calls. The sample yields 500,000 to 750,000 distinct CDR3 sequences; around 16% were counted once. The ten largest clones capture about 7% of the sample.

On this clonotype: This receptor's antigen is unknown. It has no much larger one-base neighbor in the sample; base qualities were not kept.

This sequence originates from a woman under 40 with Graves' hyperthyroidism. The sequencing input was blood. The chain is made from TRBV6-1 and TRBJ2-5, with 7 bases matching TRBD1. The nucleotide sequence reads TGTGCCAGCAGACAACTGACAGGGAACCAGTACTTC. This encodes CASRQLTGNQYF.